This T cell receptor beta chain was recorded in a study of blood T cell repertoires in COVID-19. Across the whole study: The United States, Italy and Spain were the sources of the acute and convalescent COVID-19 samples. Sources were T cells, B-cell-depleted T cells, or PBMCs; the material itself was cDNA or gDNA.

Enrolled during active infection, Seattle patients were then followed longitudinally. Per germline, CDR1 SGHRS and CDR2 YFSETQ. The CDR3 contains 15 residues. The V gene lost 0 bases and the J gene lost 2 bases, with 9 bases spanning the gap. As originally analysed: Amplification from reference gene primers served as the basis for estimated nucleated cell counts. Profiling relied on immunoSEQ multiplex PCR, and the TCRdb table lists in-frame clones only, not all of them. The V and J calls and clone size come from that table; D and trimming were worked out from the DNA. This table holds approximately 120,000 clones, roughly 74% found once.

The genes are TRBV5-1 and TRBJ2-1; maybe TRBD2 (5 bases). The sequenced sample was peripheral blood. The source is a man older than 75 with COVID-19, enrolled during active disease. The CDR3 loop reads CASSLVGSAYNEQFF. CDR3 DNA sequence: TGCGCCAGCAGCTTGGTAGGGAGCGCCTACAATGAGCAGTTCTTC.